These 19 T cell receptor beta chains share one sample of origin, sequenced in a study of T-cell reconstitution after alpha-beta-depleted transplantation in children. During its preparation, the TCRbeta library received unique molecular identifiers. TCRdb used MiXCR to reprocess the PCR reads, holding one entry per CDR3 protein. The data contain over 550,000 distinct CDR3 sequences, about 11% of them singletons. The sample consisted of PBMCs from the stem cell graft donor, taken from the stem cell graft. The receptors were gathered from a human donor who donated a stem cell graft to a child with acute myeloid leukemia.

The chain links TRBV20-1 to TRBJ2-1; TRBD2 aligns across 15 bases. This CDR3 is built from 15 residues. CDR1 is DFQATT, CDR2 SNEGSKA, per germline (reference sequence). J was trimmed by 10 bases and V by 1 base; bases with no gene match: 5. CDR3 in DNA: TGCAGTGCTAGAGGGACTAGCGGGAGGGCTAGGGAGCAGTTCTTC. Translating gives CSARGTSGRAREQFF.

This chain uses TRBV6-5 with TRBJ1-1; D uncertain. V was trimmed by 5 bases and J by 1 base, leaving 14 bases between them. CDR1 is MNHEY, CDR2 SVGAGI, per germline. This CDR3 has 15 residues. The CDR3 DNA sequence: TGTGCCAGCAGTATCGAGGGTACAAAGAACACTGAAGCTTTCTTT. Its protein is CASSIEGTKNTEAFF.

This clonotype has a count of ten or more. The CDR3 DNA sequence: TGCGCCAGCCGTGAAGCGGAGGCCTACAATGAGCAGTTCTTC. Translating gives CASREAEAYNEQFF. The chain couples TRBV5-1 to TRBJ2-1; possibly TRBD2 for D (5 bases). The CDR3 covers 14 residues. Trimming stripped 7 bases from V and 2 bases from J, with 13 bases between. The germline V gene encodes CDR1 SGHRS and CDR2 YFSETQ. Based on the CDR3 plus reference TRBV5-1 and TRBJ2-1, the full variable domain is KAGVTQTPRYLIKTRGQQVTLSCSPISGHRSVSWYQQTPGQGLQFLFEYFSETQRNKGNFPGRFSGRQFSNSRSEMNVSTLELGDSALYLCASREAEAYNEQFFGPGTRLTVL.

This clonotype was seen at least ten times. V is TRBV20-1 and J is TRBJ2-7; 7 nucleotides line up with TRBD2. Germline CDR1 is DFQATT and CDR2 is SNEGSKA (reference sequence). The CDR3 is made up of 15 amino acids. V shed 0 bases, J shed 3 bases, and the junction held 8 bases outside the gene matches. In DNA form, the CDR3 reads TGCAGTGCTAGAGATCGCGCGGGAGCGGGCTACGAGCAGTACTTC. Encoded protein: CSARDRAGAGYEQYF.

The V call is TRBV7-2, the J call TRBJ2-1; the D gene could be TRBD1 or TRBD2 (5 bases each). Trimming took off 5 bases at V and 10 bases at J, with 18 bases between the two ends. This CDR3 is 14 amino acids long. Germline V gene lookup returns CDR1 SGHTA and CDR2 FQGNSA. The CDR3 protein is CASSTGTTSGEQFF. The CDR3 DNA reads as TGTGCCAGCAGCACGGGGACCACCTCAGGAGAGCAGTTCTTC.

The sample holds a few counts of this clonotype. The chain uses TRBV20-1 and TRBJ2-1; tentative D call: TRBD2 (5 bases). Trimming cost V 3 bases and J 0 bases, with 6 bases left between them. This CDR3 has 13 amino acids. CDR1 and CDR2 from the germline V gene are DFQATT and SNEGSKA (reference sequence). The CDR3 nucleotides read TGCAGTGCTAGCGGGGACTCCTACAATGAGCAGTTCTTC. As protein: CSASGDSYNEQFF.

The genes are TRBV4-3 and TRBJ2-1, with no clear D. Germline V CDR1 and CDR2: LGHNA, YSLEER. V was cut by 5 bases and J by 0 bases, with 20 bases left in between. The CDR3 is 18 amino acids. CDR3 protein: CASSETIGSPSSYNEQFF. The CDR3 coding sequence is TGCGCCAGCAGCGAAACGATTGGCAGCCCGAGCTCCTACAATGAGCAGTTCTTC.

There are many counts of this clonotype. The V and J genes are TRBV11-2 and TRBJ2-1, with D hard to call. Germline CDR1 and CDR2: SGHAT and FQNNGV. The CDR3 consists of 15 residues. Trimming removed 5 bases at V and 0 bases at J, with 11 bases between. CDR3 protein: CASSRRVSSYNEQFF. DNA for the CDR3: TGTGCCAGCAGCCGCCGCGTTAGCTCCTACAATGAGCAGTTCTTC.

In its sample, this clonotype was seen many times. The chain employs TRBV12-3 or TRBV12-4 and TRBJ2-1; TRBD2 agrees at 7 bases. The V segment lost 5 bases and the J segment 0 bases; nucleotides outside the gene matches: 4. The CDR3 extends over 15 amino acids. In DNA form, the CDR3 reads TGTGCCAGCAGTGGCGGGAGTTTCTCCTACAATGAGCAGTTCTTC. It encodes CASSGGSFSYNEQFF.

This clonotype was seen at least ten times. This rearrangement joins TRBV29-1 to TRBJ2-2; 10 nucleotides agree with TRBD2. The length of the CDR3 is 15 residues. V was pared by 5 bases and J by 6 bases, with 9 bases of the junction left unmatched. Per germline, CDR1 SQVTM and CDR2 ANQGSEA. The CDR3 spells CSVTPSGRPPGELFF. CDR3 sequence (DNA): TGCAGCGTTACCCCTAGCGGGAGACCCCCCGGGGAGCTGTTTTTT.

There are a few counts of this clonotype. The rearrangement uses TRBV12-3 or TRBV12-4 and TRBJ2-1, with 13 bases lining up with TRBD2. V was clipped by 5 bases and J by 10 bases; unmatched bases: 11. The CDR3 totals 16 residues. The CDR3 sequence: CASSPYGLAGALEQFF. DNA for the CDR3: TGTGCCAGCAGTCCCTACGGACTAGCGGGAGCCCTGGAGCAGTTCTTC.

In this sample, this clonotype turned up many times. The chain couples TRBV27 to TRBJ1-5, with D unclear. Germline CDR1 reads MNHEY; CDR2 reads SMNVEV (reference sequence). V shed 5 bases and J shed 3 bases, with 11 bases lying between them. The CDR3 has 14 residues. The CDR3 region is CASSPPGYNQPQHF. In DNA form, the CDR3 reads TGTGCCAGCAGTCCCCCCGGGTACAATCAGCCCCAGCATTTT.

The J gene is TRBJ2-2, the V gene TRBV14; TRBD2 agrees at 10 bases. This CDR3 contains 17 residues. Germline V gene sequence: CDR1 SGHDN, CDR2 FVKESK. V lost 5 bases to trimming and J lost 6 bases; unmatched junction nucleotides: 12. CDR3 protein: CASSKLAGGFRAGELFF. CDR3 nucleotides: TGTGCCAGCAGCAAGTTAGCGGGAGGCTTCCGGGCCGGGGAGCTGTTTTTT. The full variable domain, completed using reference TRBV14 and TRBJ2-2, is EAGVTQFPSHSVIEKGQTVTLRCDPISGHDNLYWYRRVMGKEIKFLLHFVKESKQDESGMPNNRFLAERTGGTYSTLKVQPAELEDSGVYFCASSKLAGGFRAGELFFGEGSRLTVL.

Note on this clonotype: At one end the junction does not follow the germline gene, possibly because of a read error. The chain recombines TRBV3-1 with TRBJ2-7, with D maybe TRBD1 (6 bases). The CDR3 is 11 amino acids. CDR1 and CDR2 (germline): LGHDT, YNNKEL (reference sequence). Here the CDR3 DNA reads TGTGCCAGCAGACAAGGGGGCGAGCAGTACTTC. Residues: CASRQGGEQYF.

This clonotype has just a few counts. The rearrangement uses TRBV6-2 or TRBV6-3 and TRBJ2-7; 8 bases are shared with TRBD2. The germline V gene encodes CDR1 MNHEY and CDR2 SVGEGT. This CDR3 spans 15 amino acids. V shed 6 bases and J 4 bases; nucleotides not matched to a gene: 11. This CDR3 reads CASSRTSGGEYEQYF. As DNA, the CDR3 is TGTGCCAGCAGCCGTACTAGCGGAGGGGAATACGAGCAGTACTTC.

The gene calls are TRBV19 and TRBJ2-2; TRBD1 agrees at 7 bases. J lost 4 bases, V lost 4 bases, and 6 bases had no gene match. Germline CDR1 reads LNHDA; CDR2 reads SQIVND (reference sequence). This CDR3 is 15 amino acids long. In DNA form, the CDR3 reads TGTGCCAGTAGTAACCGACAGGGTCGCACCGGGGAGCTGTTTTTT. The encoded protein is CASSNRQGRTGELFF.

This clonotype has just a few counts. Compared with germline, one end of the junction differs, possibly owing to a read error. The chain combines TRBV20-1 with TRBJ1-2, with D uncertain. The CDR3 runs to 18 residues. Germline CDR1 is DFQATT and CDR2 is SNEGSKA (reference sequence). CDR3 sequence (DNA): TGCTGTGCTAGCGCCCATGGCACTCCCCCTATAAGGAACTATGGCTACACCTTC. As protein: CCASAHGTPPIRNYGYTF.

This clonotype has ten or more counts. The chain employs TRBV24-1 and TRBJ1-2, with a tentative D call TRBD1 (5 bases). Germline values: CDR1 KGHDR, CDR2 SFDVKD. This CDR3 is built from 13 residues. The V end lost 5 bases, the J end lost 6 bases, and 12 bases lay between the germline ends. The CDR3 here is CATSAAGSHGYTF. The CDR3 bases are TGTGCCACCAGTGCGGCAGGGAGTCATGGCTACACCTTC.

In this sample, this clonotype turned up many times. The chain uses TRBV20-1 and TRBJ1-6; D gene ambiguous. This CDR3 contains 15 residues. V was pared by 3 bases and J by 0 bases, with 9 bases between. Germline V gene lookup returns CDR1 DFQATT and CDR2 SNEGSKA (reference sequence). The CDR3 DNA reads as TGCAGTGCTAGGGGCCTCAGCTCCTATAATTCACCCCTCCACTTT. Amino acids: CSARGLSSYNSPLHF.